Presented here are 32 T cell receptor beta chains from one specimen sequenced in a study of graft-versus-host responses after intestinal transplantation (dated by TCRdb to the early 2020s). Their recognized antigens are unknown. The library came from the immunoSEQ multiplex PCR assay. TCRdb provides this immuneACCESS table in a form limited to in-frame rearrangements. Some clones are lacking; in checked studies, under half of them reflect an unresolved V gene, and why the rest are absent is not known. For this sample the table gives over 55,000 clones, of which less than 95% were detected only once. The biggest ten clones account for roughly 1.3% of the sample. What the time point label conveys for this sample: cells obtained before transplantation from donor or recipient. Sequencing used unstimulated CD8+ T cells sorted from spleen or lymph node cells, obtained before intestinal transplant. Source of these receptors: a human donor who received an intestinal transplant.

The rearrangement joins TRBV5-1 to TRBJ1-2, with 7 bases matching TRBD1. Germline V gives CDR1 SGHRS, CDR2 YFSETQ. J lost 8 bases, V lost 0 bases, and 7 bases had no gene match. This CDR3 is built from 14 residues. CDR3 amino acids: CASSLDRGPDGYTF. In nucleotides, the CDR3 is TGCGCCAGCAGCTTGGACAGGGGCCCAGACGGCTACACCTTC.

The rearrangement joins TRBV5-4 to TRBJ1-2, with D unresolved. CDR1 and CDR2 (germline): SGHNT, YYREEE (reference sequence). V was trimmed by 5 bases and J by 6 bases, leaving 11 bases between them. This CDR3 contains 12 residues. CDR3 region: CASSEARDGYTF. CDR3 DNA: TGTGCCAGCAGTGAGGCACGGGATGGCTACACCTTC.

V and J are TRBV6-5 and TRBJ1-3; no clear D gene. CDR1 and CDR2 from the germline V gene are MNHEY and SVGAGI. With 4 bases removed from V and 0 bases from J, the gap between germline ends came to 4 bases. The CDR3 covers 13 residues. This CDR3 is CASSFGSGNTIYF. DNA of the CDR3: TGTGCCAGCAGTTTCGGCTCTGGAAACACCATATATTTT.

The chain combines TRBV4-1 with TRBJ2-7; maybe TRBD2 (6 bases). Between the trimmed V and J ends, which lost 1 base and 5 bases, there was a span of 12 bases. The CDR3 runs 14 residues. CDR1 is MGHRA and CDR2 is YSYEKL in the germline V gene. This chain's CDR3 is CASSQGSSGDEQYF. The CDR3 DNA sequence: TGCGCCAGCAGCCAAGGGTCGTCGGGAGACGAGCAGTACTTC.

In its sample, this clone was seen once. CDR3 sequence (DNA): TGTGCCAGCAGTTCCGGGACAGGGGTCCACGAGCAGTACTTC. This gives the protein CASSSGTGVHEQYF. The V and J genes are TRBV27 and TRBJ2-7, with TRBD1 identical over 10 bases. Trimming at V came to 4 bases and at J to 5 bases, leaving 5 bases not matched to a gene. The CDR3 loop spans 14 amino acids. CDR1 and CDR2 (germline): MNHEY, SMNVEV (reference sequence).

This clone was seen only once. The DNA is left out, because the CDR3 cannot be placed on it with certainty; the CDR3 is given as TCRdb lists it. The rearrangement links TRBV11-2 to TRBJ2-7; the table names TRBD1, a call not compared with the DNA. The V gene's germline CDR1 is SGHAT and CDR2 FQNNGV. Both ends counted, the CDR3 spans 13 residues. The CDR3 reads CASSFGSGTTSHF.

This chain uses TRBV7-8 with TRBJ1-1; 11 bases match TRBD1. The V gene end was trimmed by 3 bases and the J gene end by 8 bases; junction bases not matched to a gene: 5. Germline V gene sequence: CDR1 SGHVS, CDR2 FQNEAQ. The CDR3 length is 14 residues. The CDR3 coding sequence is TGTGCCAGCAGCTTTGGGACAGGGGGATCCGAAGCTTTCTTT. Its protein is CASSFGTGGSEAFF.

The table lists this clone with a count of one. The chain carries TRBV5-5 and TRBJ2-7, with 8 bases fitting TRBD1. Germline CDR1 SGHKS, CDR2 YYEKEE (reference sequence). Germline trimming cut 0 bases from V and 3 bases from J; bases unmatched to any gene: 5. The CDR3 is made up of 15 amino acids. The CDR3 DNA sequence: TGTGCCAGCAGCTTGGGTCAGGGGGCTTTCTACGAGCAGTACTTC. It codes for CASSLGQGAFYEQYF.

CDR3 amino acids: CASSDGTGDTDTQYF. The CDR3 DNA is TGTGCCAGCAGCGACGGGACAGGGGACACAGATACGCAGTATTTT. This sequence joins TRBV9 and TRBJ2-3, with TRBD1 matching 10 bases. J was trimmed by 2 bases and V by 3 bases; bases with no gene match: 3. The germline V gene has CDR1 SGDLS and CDR2 YYNGEE. The CDR3 has 15 residues. The whole variable domain, remainder taken from reference TRBV9 and TRBJ2-3, is DSGVTQTPKHLITATGQRVTLRCSPRSGDLSVYWYQQSLDQGLQFLIQYYNGEERAKGNILERFSAQQFPDLHSELNLSSLELGDSALYFCASSDGTGDTDTQYFGPGTRLTVL.

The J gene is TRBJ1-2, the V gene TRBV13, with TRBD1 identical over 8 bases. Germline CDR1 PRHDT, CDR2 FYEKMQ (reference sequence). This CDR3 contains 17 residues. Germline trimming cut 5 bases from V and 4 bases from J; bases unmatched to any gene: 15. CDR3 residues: CASSRNPPGGDPYGYTF. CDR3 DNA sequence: TGTGCCAGCAGCCGCAACCCCCCAGGGGGCGATCCCTATGGCTACACCTTC.

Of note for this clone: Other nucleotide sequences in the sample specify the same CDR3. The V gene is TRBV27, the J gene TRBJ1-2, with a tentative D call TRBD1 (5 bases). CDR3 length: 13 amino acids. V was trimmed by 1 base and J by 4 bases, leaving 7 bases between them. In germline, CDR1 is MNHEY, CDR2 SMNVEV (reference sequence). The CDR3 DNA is TGTGCCAGCAGTTTATTTAGGGGCTATGGCTACACCTTC. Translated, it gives CASSLFRGYGYTF.

This CDR3 is CSVDGGGGDPYEQYF. The CDR3 DNA reads TGCAGCGTTGATGGGGGAGGCGGGGATCCCTACGAGCAGTACTTC. The chain couples TRBV29-1 to TRBJ2-7; TRBD2 is a possible D gene (6 bases). This CDR3 region has 15 residues. In germline, CDR1 is SQVTM, CDR2 ANQGSEA. V was shortened by 3 bases and J by 2 bases, with 17 bases between the two germline ends.

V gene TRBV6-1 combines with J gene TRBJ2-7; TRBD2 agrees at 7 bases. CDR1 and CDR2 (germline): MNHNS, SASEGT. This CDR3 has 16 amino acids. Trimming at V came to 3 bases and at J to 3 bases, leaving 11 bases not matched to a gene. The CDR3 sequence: CASSDWKWSGGYEQYF. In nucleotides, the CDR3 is TGTGCCAGCAGTGACTGGAAATGGTCGGGGGGCTACGAGCAGTACTTC.

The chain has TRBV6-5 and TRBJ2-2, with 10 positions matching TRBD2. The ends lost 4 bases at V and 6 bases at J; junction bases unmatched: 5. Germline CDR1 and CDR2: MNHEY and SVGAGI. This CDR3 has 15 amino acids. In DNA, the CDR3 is TGTGCCAGCAGTTCGGGGCTAGCGGGGGCCGGGGAGCTGTTTTTT. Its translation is CASSSGLAGAGELFF.

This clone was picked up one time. The CDR3 spells CASSAVQGISNEQFF. CDR3 in DNA: TGTGCCAGCAGTGCGGTCCAGGGTATCAGCAATGAGCAGTTCTTC. The chain carries TRBV6-1 and TRBJ2-1; D might be TRBD1 (5 bases). V was clipped by 4 bases and J by 6 bases, with 16 bases between them. In germline, CDR1 is MNHNS, CDR2 SASEGT. CDR3 length: 15 amino acids.

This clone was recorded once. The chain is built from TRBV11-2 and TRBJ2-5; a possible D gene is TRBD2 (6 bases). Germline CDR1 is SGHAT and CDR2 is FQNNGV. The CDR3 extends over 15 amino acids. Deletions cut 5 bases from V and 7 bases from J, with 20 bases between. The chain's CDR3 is CASSPGVDLPSTQYF. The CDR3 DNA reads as TGTGCCAGCAGCCCGGGGGTCGACCTGCCCTCGACCCAGTACTTC.

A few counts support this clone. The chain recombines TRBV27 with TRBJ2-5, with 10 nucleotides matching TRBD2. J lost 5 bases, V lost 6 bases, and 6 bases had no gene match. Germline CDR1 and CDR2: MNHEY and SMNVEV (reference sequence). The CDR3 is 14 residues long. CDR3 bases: TGTGCCAGCAGCAGCGGGGGGGCATGGGAGACCCAGTACTTC. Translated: CASSSGGAWETQYF.

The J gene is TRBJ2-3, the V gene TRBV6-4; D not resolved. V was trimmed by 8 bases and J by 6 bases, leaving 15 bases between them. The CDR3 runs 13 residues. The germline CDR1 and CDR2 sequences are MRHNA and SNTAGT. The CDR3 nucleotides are TGTGCCAGCCCCGGAACTACCTCGGATACGCAGTATTTT. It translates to CASPGTTSDTQYF.

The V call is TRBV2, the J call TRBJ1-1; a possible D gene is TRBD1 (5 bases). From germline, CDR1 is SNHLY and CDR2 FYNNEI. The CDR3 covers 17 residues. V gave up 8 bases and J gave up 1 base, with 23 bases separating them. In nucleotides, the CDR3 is TGTGCCAGCGGCGTTGCGTGGGGACTTGTGGGGAACACTGAAGCTTTCTTT. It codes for CASGVAWGLVGNTEAFF.

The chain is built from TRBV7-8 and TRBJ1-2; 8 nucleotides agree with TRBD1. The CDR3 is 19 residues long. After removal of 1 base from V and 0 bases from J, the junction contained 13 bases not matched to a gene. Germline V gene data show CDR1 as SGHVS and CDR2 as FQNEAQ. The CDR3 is CASSLGDLGGQDPNYGYTF. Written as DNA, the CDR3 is TGTGCCAGCAGCTTAGGTGATCTGGGGGGACAGGACCCTAACTATGGCTACACCTTC.

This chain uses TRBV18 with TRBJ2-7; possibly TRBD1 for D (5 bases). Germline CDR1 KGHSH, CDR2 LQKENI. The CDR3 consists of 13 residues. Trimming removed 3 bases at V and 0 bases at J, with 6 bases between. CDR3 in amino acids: CASSPDSSYEQYF. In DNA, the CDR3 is TGTGCCAGCTCACCCGACAGCTCCTACGAGCAGTACTTC.

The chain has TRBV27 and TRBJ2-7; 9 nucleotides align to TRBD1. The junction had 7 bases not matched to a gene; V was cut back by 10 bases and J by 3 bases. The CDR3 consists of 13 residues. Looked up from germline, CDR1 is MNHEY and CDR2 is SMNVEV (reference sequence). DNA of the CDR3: TGTGCCACCGGGACAGGGTCGAGCTACGAGCAGTACTTC. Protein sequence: CATGTGSSYEQYF.

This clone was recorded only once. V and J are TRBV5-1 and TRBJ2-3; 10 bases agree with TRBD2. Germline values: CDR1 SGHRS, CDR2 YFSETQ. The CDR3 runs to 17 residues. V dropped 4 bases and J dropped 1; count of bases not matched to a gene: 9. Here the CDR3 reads CASSPSGGAIGTDTQYF. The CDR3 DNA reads TGCGCCAGCAGCCCAAGCGGGGGGGCTATTGGCACAGATACGCAGTATTTT.

As DNA, the CDR3 is TGTGCCAGCAGCTTGGAGGGATGGGCCGGGGAGCTGTTTTTT. Its translation is CASSLEGWAGELFF. The chain joins TRBV7-3 to TRBJ2-2; weak D call: TRBD2 (6 bases). CDR1 SGHTA and CDR2 FQGTGA come from the germline V gene. The CDR3 contains 14 residues. With 3 bases removed from V and 6 bases from J, the gap between germline ends came to 11 bases.

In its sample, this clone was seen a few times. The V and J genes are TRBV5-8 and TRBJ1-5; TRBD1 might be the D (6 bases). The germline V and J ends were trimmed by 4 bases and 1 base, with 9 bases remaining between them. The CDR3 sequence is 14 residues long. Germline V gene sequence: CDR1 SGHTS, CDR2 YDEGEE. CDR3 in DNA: TGTGCCAGCAGCCAGGGGTTGAGCAATCAGCCCCAGCATTTT. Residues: CASSQGLSNQPQHF.

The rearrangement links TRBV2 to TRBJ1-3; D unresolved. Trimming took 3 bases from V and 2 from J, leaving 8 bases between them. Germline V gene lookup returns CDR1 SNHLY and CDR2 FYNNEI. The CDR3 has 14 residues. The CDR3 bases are TGTGCCAGCAGTGAGGCGGGGACTGGAAACACCATATATTTT. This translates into CASSEAGTGNTIYF.

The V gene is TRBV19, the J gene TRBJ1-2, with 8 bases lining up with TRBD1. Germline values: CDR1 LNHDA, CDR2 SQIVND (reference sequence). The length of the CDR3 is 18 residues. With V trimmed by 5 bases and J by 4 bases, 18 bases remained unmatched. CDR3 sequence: CASSWAPIPGQVGYGYTF. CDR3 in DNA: TGTGCCAGTAGTTGGGCGCCCATCCCGGGACAGGTAGGCTATGGCTACACCTTC.

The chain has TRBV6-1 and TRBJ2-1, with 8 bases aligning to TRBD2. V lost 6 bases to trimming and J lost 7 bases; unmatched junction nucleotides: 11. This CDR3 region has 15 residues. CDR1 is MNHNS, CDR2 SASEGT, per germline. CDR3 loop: CASSESGGPRNEQFF. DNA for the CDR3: TGTGCCAGCAGCGAGAGCGGGGGCCCCCGGAATGAGCAGTTCTTC.

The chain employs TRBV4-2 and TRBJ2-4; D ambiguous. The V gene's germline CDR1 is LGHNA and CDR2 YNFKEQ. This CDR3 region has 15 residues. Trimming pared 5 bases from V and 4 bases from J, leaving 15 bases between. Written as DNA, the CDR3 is TGTGCCAGCAGCGCCCGGCGCAGGTGGAAAAACATTCAGTACTTC. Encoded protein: CASSARRRWKNIQYF.

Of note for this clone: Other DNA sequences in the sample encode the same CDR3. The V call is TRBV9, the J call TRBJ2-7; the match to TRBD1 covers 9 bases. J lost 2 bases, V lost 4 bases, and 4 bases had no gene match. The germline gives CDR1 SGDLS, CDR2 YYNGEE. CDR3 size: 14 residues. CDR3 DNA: TGTGCCAGCAGCCTAGGACAGGGGACCTACGAGCAGTACTTC. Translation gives CASSLGQGTYEQYF.

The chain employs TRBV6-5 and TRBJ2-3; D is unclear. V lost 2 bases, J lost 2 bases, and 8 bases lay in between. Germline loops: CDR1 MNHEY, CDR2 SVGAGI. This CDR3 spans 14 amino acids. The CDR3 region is CASSYEPITDTQYF. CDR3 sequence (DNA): TGTGCCAGCAGTTACGAGCCGATCACAGATACGCAGTATTTT.

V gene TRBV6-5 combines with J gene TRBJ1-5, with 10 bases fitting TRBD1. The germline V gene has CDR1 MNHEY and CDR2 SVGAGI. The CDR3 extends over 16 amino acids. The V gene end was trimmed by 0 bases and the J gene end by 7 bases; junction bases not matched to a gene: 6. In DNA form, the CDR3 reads TGTGCCAGCAGTTACTCGGGGACAGGGGACCAACAGCCCCAGCATTTT. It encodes CASSYSGTGDQQPQHF.